The source of this T cell receptor (beta chain) is a study of response to subunit inactivated influenza vaccine. General study points: Only a handful of new T cells, the authors suggested, are recruited with each seasonal influenza vaccination.

J gave up 2 bases and V 3 bases, and 7 bases lay outside the gene matches. The CDR3 runs 15 residues. CDR1 LNHNV and CDR2 YYDKDF come from the germline V gene (reference sequence). This clonotype was counted between two and nine times. What it recognizes is unknown. MiXCR, applied by TCRdb to the RT-PCR reads, yields one record per CDR3 protein. Of 450,000 to 550,000 distinct CDR3 sequences listed, about 25% are singletons. This chain links TRBV15 with TRBJ2-7, with 7 bases identical to TRBD1. This clonotype was sampled from a man aged 50 to 60 who received an inactivated influenza vaccine. The sequenced sample was CD4+ T cells sorted from PBMCs, obtained 5 to 6 days after vaccination. The CDR3 spells CATSSKQGSAYEQYF. The CDR3, as DNA: TGTGCCACCAGCAGCAAACAGGGGTCGGCCTACGAGCAGTACTTC.